A single sample is the source of the 16 T cell receptor beta chains below, sequenced in a study of shared clonotypes between healthy human individuals. The method was immunoSEQ multiplex PCR; TCRdb's version includes in-frame clones alone and lacks a portion of them. The top ten clones hold approximately 0.13% of a sample with 2,100,000 or so clones, 90% to 97% of them seen once. Sequences were obtained from naive CD4+ T cells sorted from blood. The subset here: CD45RA+ positively selected. The receptors derive from a man younger than 30 in good health.

V is TRBV5-4 and J is TRBJ2-7; the D gene is possibly TRBD2 (6 bases). Germline CDR1 and CDR2: SGHNT and YYREEE (reference sequence). The CDR3 is made up of 15 amino acids. V was pared by 0 bases and J by 2 bases, with 12 bases between. The chain's CDR3 is CASSLGSGPTYEQYF. Here the CDR3 DNA reads TGTGCCAGCAGCTTGGGTAGCGGACCAACCTACGAGCAGTACTTC.

The table lists this clone with a few counts. The chain links TRBV7-6 to TRBJ1-1; D is undetermined. Germline V gene lookup returns CDR1 SGHVS and CDR2 FNYEAQ. V lost 3 bases and J 4 bases, leaving 6 bases between the germline ends. The CDR3 sequence is 12 residues long. DNA of the CDR3: TGTGCCAGCAGCTTGGATTCCACTGAAGCTTTCTTT. Translated: CASSLDSTEAFF.

This clone was seen just once. This chain links TRBV6-5 with TRBJ1-1, with D hard to call. The germline gives CDR1 MNHEY, CDR2 SVGAGI. V was pared by 7 bases and J by 3 bases, with 18 bases between. This CDR3 has 15 amino acids. The chain's CDR3 is CASTRSSRGDTEAFF. The DNA for the CDR3 is TGTGCCAGCACCCGCTCGAGCAGAGGTGACACTGAAGCTTTCTTT.

The V call is TRBV4-3, the J call TRBJ2-3; 8 bases match TRBD1. The length of the CDR3 is 15 residues. Per germline, CDR1 LGHNA and CDR2 YSLEER. V trimming: 6 bases; J trimming: 4 bases; junction bases outside the gene matches: 9. The CDR3 is CASSPDRVGADTQYF. The CDR3 nucleotides are TGCGCCAGCAGTCCGGACAGGGTTGGGGCAGATACGCAGTATTTT.

The chain links TRBV6-1 to TRBJ2-7, with D uncertain. CDR1 and CDR2 (germline): MNHNS, SASEGT. V lost 5 bases and J 6 bases, leaving 17 bases between the germline ends. The CDR3 is 14 amino acids. CDR3 bases: TGTGCCAGCAGTAGTACCGGGTTGACTCTCGAGCAGTACTTC. This translates into CASSSTGLTLEQYF.

This clone was picked up one time. The chain recombines TRBV6-6 with TRBJ1-2, with D perhaps TRBD1 (5 bases). CDR3 length: 14 amino acids. Deletions cut 8 bases from V and 4 bases from J, with 17 bases between. Germline V gives CDR1 MNHNY, CDR2 SVGAGI (reference sequence). CDR3 region: CASSRIRDFYGYTF. The CDR3 coding sequence is TGTGCCAGCTCTAGAATTCGGGACTTCTATGGCTACACCTTC.

The rearrangement uses TRBV18 and TRBJ2-1; D is perhaps TRBD1 or TRBD2 (5 bases each). V was clipped by 4 bases and J by 9 bases, with 13 bases between them. Germline V lookup: CDR1 KGHSH, CDR2 LQKENI. The CDR3 covers 13 residues. CDR3 sequence: CASSQKAGTEQFF. The CDR3 DNA reads TGTGCCAGCTCACAAAAGGCCGGGACTGAGCAGTTCTTC.

The chain recombines TRBV25-1 with TRBJ1-1; D gene unclear. CDR1 and CDR2 (germline): MGHDK, SYGVNS. The V gene lost 0 bases and the J gene lost 0 bases, with 17 bases spanning the gap. The CDR3 is 18 residues long. CDR3 nucleotides: TGTGCCAGCAGTGAATATCAAGTCGGGCTGACAATGAACACTGAAGCTTTCTTT. This encodes CASSEYQVGLTMNTEAFF.

Remarks on this clone: Other DNA sequences in this specimen translate into the identical CDR3. The V and J genes are TRBV27 and TRBJ1-1; no clear D gene. The CDR3 runs 14 residues. V lost 1 base, J lost 0 bases, and 6 bases lay in between. Germline V gives CDR1 MNHEY, CDR2 SMNVEV (reference sequence). The CDR3 DNA is TGTGCCAGCAGTTTATACAGCATGAACACTGAAGCTTTCTTT. This codes for CASSLYSMNTEAFF.

This clone was found a few times. The chain is built from TRBV13 and TRBJ2-5, with D unclear. The CDR3 loop spans 14 amino acids. V lost 2 bases and J lost 5, with 12 bases in between. Germline-derived CDR1 and CDR2 are PRHDT and FYEKMQ (reference sequence). CDR3 nucleotide sequence: TGTGCCAGCAGCTTAATACGGGTCGAGGAGACCCAGTACTTC. Translating it yields CASSLIRVEETQYF.

This chain uses TRBV5-6 with TRBJ2-1, with 7 bases aligning to TRBD1. The CDR3 totals 14 residues. V trimming: 2 bases; J trimming: 7 bases; junction bases outside the gene matches: 6. From germline, CDR1 is SGHDT and CDR2 YYEEEE. CDR3 amino acids: CASSLMGQRNEQFF. In nucleotides, the CDR3 is TGTGCCAGCAGCTTAATGGGACAGAGAAATGAGCAGTTCTTC.

The chain has TRBV4-1 and TRBJ2-7; no firm D call. Germline values: CDR1 MGHRA, CDR2 YSYEKL. V gave up 2 bases and J gave up 0 bases, with 11 bases separating them. The CDR3 length is 15 residues. Written as DNA, the CDR3 is TGCGCCAGCAGCCAACTAATTACGGCCTCCTACGAGCAGTACTTC. It is translated as CASSQLITASYEQYF.

The chain recombines TRBV27 with TRBJ1-5, with D possibly matching TRBD1 (5 bases). CDR1 MNHEY and CDR2 SMNVEV come from the germline V gene (reference sequence). V shed 2 bases and J shed 0 bases, with 11 bases lying between them. The CDR3 has 16 amino acids. As DNA, the CDR3 is TGTGCCAGCAGTTTAACGGGACCCTATAGCAATCAGCCCCAGCATTTT. Protein sequence: CASSLTGPYSNQPQHF.

CDR3 sequence reads: CASSLRGTGIGELFF. The CDR3 bases are TGTGCCAGCAGCTTACGGGGGACAGGGATCGGGGAGCTGTTTTTT. The chain carries TRBV7-2 and TRBJ2-2; the match to TRBD1 covers 9 bases. Looked up from germline, CDR1 is SGHTA and CDR2 is FQGNSA. This CDR3 is built from 15 residues. Unmatched junction bases numbered 5, after V lost 2 bases and J lost 7 bases. Filled out from reference TRBV7-2 and TRBJ2-2, the complete variable domain reads GAGVSQSPSNKVTEKGKDVELRCDPISGHTALYWYRQSLGQGLEFLIYFQGNSAPDKSGLPSDRFSAERTGGSVSTLTIQRTQQEDSAVYLCASSLRGTGIGELFFGEGSRLTVL.

This clone was seen just once. The chain uses TRBV29-1 and TRBJ2-7; tentatively, D is TRBD1 or TRBD2 (5 bases each). This CDR3 has 14 amino acids. The ends were cut back, 5 bases at V and 1 base at J, with 15 bases in the middle. The V gene's germline CDR1 is SQVTM and CDR2 ANQGSEA. CDR3 DNA sequence: TGCAGCGTTTATGAGGGGACGGCTTCCTACGAGCAGTACTTC. It encodes CSVYEGTASYEQYF.

The chain recombines TRBV6-5 with TRBJ1-5; D may be TRBD1 (6 bases). The CDR3 contains 13 residues. The V gene lost 7 bases and the J gene lost 5 bases, with 12 bases spanning the gap. Germline V gene lookup returns CDR1 MNHEY and CDR2 SVGAGI. The DNA of the CDR3 is TGTGCCAGCAAGGGGGGACTGGATCAGCCCCAGCATTTT. Amino acids: CASKGGLDQPQHF.